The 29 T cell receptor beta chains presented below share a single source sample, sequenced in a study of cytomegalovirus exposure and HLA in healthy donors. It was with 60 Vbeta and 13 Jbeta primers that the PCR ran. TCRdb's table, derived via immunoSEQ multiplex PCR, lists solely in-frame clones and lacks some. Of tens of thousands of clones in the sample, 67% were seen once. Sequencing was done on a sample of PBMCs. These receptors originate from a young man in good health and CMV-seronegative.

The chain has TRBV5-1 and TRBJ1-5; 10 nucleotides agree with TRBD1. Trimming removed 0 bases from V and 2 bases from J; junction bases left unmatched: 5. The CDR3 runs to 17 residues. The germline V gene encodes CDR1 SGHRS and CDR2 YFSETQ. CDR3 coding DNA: TGCGCCAGCAGCTTGGGGACCGGGACAGGGGGCAATCAGCCCCAGCATTTT. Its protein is CASSLGTGTGGNQPQHF.

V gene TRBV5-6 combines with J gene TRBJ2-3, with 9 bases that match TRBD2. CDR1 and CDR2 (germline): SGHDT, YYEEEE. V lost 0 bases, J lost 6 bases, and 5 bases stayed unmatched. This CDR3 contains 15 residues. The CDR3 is CASSLGASGKDTQYF. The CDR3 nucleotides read TGTGCCAGCAGCTTGGGGGCTAGCGGGAAGGATACGCAGTATTTT.

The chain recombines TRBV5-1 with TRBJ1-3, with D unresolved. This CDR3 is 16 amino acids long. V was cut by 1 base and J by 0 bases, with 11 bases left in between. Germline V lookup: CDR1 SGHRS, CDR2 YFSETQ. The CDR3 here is CASSLTGMSSGNTIYF. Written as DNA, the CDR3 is TGCGCCAGCAGCTTGACCGGGATGAGCTCTGGAAACACCATATATTTT.

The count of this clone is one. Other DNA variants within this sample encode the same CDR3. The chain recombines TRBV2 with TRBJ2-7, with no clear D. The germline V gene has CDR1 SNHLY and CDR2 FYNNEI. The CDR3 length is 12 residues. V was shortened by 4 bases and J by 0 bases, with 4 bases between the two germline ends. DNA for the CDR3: TGTGCCAGCAGTGTGAGCTCCTACGAGCAGTACTTC. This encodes CASSVSSYEQYF.

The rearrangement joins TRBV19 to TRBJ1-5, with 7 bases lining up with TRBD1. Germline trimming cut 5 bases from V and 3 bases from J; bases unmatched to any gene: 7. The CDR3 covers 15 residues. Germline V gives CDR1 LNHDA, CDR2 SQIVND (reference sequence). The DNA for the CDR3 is TGTGCCAGTAGTGACCCCGACAGGGCCAATCAGCCCCAGCATTTT. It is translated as CASSDPDRANQPQHF.

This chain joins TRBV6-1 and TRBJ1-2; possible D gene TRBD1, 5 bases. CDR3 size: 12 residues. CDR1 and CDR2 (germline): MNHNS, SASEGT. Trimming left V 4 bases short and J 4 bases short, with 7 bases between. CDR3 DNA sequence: TGTGCCAGCAGTGCAGGGCCCTATGGCTACACCTTC. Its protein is CASSAGPYGYTF.

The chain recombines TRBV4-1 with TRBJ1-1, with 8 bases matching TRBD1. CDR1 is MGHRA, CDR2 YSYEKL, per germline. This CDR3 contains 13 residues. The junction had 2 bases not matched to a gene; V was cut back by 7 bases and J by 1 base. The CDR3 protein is CASNDRGNTEAFF. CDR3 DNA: TGCGCCAGCAACGACAGGGGGAACACTGAAGCTTTCTTT.

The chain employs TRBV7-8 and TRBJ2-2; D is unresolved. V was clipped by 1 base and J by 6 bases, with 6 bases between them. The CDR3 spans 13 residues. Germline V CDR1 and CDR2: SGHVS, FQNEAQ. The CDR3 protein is CASSLDRAGELFF. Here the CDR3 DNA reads TGTGCCAGCAGCTTAGACCGCGCCGGGGAGCTGTTTTTT. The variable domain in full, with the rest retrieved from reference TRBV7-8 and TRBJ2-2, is GAGVSQSPRYKVAKRGQDVALRCDPISGHVSLFWYQQALGQGPEFLTYFQNEAQLDKSGLPSDRFFAERPEGSVSTLKIQRTQQEDSAVYLCASSLDRAGELFFGEGSRLTVL.

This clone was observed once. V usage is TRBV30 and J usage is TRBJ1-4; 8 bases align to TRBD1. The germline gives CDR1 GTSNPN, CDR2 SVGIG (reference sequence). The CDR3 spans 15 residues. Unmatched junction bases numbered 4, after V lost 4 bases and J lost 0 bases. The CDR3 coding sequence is TGTGCCTGGAACAGGGGGGAGGCAACTAATGAAAAACTGTTTTTT. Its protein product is CAWNRGEATNEKLFF.

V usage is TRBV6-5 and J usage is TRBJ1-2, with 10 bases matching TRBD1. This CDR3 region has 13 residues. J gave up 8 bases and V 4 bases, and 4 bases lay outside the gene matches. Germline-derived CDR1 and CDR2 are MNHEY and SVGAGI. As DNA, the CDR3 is TGTGCCAGCAGTTCGGGACAGGGGAGAGGCTACACCTTC. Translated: CASSSGQGRGYTF.

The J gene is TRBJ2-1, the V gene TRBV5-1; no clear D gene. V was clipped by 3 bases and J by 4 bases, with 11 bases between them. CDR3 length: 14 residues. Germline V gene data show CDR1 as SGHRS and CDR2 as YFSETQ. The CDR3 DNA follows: TGCGCCAGCAGCTGGCAGAATCTTTACAATGAGCAGTTCTTC. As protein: CASSWQNLYNEQFF.

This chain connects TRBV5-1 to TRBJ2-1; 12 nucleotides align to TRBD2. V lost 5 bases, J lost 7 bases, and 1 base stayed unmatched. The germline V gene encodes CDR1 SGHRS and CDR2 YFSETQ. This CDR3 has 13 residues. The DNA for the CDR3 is TGCGCCAGCAGACTAGCGGGAGGAAATGAGCAGTTCTTC. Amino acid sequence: CASRLAGGNEQFF.

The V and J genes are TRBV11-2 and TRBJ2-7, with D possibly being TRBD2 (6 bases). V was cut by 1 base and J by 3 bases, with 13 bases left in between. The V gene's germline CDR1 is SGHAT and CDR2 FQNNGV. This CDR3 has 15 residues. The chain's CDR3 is CASSLVGGRIYEQYF. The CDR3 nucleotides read TGTGCCAGCAGCTTAGTAGGTGGGAGGATCTACGAGCAGTACTTC.

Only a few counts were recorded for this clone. CDR3 amino acids: CSARGQGGHEQYF. In DNA form, the CDR3 reads TGCAGCGCCAGAGGACAGGGGGGCCACGAGCAGTACTTC. This chain joins TRBV29-1 and TRBJ2-7; TRBD1 matches at 10 bases. This CDR3 spans 13 amino acids. Germline lookup yields CDR1 SQVTM and CDR2 ANQGSEA. The V segment lost 7 bases and the J segment 5 bases; nucleotides outside the gene matches: 8.

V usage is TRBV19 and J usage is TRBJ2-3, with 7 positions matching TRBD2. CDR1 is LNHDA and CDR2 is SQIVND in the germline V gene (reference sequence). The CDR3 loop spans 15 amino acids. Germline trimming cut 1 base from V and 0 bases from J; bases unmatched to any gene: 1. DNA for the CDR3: TGTGCCAGTAGTATAGTGGGGGGGAGCACAGATACGCAGTATTTT. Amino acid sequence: CASSIVGGSTDTQYF.

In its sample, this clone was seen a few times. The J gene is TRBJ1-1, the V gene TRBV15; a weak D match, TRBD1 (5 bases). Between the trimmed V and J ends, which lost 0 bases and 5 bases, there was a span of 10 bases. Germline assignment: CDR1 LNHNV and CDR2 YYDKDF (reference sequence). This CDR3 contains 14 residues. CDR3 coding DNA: TGTGCCACCAGCAGAGATCCCAGGGCGACTGAAGCTTTCTTT. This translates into CATSRDPRATEAFF.

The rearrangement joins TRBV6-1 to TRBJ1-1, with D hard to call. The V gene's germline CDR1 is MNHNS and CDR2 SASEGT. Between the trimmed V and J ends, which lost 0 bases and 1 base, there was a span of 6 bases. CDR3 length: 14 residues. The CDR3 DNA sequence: TGTGCCAGCAGTGAAGCGAGTGAGAACACTGAAGCTTTCTTT. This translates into CASSEASENTEAFF.

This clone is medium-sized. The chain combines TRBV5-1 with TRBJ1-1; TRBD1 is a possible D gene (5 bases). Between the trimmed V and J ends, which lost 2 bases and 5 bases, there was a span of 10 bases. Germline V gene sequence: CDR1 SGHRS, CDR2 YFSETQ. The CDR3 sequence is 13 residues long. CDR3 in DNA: TGCGCCAGCAGCTTTTCAGGGAAGACTGAAGCTTTCTTT. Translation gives CASSFSGKTEAFF.

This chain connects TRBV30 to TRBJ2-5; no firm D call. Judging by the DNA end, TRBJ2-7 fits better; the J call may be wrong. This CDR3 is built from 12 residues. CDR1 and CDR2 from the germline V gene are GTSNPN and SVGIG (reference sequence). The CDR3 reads CAWTGRPPEQYF. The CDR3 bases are TGTGCCTGGACAGGCAGGCCCCCCGAGCAGTACTTC.

The CDR3 loop reads CASSQEGGSDGYTF. CDR3 DNA sequence: TGTGCCAGCAGCCAAGAAGGAGGGAGCGATGGCTACACCTTC. The V and J genes are TRBV4-2 and TRBJ1-2; no clear D gene. Between the trimmed V and J ends, which lost 0 bases and 6 bases, there was a span of 11 bases. Germline lookup yields CDR1 LGHNA and CDR2 YNFKEQ. CDR3 length equals 14 residues.

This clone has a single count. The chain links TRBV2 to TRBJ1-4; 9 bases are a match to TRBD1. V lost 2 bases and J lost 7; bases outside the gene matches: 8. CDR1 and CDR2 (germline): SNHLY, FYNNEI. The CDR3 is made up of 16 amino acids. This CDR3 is CASSEPRTGESEKLFF. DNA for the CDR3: TGTGCCAGCAGTGAACCGAGGACAGGGGAGAGTGAAAAACTGTTTTTT.

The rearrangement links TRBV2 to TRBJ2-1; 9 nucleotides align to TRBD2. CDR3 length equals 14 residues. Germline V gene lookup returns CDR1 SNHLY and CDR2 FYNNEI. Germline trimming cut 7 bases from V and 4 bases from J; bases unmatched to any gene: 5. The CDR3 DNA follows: TGTGCCAGCATAGGTAGCGGGAGTTACAATGAGCAGTTCTTC. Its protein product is CASIGSGSYNEQFF.

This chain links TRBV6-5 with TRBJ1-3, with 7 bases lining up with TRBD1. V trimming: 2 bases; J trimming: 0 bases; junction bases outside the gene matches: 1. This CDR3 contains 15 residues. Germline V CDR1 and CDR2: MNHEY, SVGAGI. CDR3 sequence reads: CASSYGDSSGNTIYF. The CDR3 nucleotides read TGTGCCAGCAGTTACGGGGACAGCTCTGGAAACACCATATATTTT.

CDR3 DNA sequence: TGTGCCAGCAGTTACTCCGTGACGGGCTATGGCTACACCTTC. Translating gives CASSYSVTGYGYTF. The rearrangement links TRBV6-5 to TRBJ1-2; no firm D call. Deletions cut 0 bases from V and 4 bases from J, with 9 bases between. This CDR3 region has 14 residues. Germline values: CDR1 MNHEY, CDR2 SVGAGI.

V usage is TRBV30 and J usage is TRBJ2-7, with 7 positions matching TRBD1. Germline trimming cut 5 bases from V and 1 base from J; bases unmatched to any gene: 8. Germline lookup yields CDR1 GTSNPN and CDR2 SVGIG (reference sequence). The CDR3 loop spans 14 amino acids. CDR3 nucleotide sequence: TGTGCCTGGGATGGACCGGGACAGTCCTACGAGCAGTACTTC. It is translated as CAWDGPGQSYEQYF.

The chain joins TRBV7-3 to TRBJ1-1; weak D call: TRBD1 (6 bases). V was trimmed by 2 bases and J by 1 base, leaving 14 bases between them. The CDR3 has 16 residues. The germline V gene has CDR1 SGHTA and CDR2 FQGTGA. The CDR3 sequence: CASSLGVGGKNTEAFF. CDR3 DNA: TGTGCCAGCAGCTTAGGGGTAGGGGGAAAGAACACTGAAGCTTTCTTT.

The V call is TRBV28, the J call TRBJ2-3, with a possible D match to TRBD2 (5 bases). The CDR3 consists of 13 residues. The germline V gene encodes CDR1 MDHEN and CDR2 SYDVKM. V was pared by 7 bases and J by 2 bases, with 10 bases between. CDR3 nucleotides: TGTGCCAGCATACCGGGAACCACAGATACGCAGTATTTT. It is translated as CASIPGTTDTQYF.

The CDR3 region has the DNA TGTGCCAGCAGTTTGACAGGGGGGAACACTGAAGCTTTCTTT. Translating it yields CASSLTGGNTEAFF. The chain combines TRBV6-5 with TRBJ1-1; 9 bases agree with TRBD1. From germline, CDR1 is MNHEY and CDR2 SVGAGI. The V and J ends lost 4 bases and 1 base, in that order; junction bases with no gene match: 1. The CDR3 runs 14 residues.

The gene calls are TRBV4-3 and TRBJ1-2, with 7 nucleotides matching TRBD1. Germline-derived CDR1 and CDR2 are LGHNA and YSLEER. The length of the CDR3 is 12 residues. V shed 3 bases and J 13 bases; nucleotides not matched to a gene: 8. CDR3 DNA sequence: TGCGCCAGCAGCCAGGGGCGACAGGGATTCACCTTC. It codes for CASSQGRQGFTF.